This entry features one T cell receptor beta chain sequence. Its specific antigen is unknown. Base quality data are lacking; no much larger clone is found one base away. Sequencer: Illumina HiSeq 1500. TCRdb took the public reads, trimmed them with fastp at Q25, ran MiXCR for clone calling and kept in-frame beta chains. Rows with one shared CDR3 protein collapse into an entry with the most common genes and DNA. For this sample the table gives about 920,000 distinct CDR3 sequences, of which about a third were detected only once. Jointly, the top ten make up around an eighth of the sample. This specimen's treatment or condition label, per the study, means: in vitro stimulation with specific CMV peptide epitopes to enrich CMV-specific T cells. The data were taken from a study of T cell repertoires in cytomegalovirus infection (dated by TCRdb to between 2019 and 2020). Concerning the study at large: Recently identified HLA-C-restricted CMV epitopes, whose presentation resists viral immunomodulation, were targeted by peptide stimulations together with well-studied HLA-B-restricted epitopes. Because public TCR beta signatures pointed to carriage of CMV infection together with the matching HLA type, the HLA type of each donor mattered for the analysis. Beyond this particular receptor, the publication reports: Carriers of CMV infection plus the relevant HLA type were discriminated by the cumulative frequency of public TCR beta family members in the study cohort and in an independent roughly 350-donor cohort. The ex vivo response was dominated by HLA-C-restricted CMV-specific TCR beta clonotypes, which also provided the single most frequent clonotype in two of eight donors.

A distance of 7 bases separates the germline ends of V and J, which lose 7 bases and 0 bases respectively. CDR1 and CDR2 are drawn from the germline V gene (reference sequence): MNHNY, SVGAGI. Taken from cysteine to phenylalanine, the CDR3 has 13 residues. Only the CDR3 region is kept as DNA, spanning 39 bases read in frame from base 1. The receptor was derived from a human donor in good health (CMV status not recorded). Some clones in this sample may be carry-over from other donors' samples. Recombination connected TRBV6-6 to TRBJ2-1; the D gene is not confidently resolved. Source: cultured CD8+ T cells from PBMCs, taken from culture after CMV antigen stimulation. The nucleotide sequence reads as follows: TGTGCCAGCACGGCCTTCTCCTACAATGAGCAGTTCTTC. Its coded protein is CASTAFSYNEQFF.